This entry lists 20 T cell receptor beta chains sequenced from one sample in a study of T-cell memory formation after mild COVID-19. TCRdb passed the 5' RACE reads through MiXCR, listing each CDR3 protein once. The sample comprises about 430,000 distinct CDR3 sequences, about a sixth of which are singletons, and 20% to 25% rests with the top ten. Input material: PBMCs or a T cell subset sorted from them (not recorded which). These receptors came from a young man who had mild COVID-19 (a few samples of this study predate the infection). Cell type and time point are not known.

The chain has TRBV21-1 and TRBJ2-3. TRBV21-1 counts as a pseudogene. This CDR3 comprises 15 residues. CDR3 DNA sequence: TGTGCCAGCAGCAAAGAGGCAGTTTCCACAGATACGCAGTATTTT. It translates to CASSKEAVSTDTQYF.

This chain links TRBV6-5 with TRBJ2-6, with no clear D. Per the germline V gene, CDR1 is MNHEY and CDR2 is SVGAGI. This CDR3 is 15 amino acids long. Trimming took off 0 bases at V and 0 bases at J, with 3 bases between the two ends. In nucleotides, the CDR3 is TGTGCCAGCAGTTACTCGGACTCTGGGGCCAACGTCCTGACTTTC. Residues: CASSYSDSGANVLTF.

This clonotype was observed a few times. This rearrangement joins TRBV7-3 to TRBJ2-3; D not resolved. V was cut by 2 bases and J by 2 bases, with 14 bases left in between. The CDR3 length is 16 residues. Germline lookup yields CDR1 SGHTA and CDR2 FQGTGA. The CDR3 coding sequence is TGTGCCAGCAGCTTAGGATCCAACCCCCCCACAGATACGCAGTATTTT. Translation gives CASSLGSNPPTDTQYF.

This clonotype has only a few counts. V and J are TRBV28 and TRBJ2-7, with D perhaps being TRBD1 or TRBD2 (5 bases each). This CDR3 has 13 amino acids. Trimming shortened V by 7 bases and J by 0 bases, and 10 bases separated the two germline ends. Germline loops: CDR1 MDHEN, CDR2 SYDVKM. The CDR3 nucleotides are TGTGCCAGCATCGCAGGGAGCTCCTACGAGCAGTACTTC. It codes for CASIAGSSYEQYF.

This chain links TRBV6-5 with TRBJ2-7, with D maybe TRBD2 (7 bases). V was clipped by 5 bases and J by 6 bases, with 26 bases between them. Germline assignment: CDR1 MNHEY and CDR2 SVGAGI. The CDR3 contains 17 residues. The CDR3 spells CASSHGWGGSGNSEQYF. CDR3 nucleotides: TGTGCCAGCAGTCATGGCTGGGGGGGCAGTGGAAATTCCGAGCAGTACTTC.

This chain joins TRBV19 and TRBJ2-1; 8 nucleotides agree with TRBD2. The CDR3 runs 13 residues. The germline V gene encodes CDR1 LNHDA and CDR2 SQIVND (reference sequence). J lost 6 bases, V lost 8 bases, and 6 bases had no gene match. CDR3 amino acids: CASRRGGRNEQFF. DNA for the CDR3: TGTGCCAGTCGCCGGGGGGGCCGCAATGAGCAGTTCTTC.

This chain links TRBV4-1 with TRBJ1-6; TRBD1 might be the D (5 bases). This CDR3 has 19 residues. Deletions cut 8 bases from V and 0 bases from J, with 23 bases between. Per germline, CDR1 MGHRA and CDR2 YSYEKL. The CDR3: CASQTRGAQISSYNSPLHF. The CDR3 nucleotides are TGCGCCAGCCAAACGAGAGGGGCGCAAATCAGCTCCTATAATTCACCCCTCCACTTT.

V and J are TRBV2 and TRBJ1-5; D gene ambiguous. Germline CDR1 and CDR2: SNHLY and FYNNEI. Trimming removed 8 bases at V and 0 bases at J, with 8 bases between. The CDR3 has 13 amino acids. The DNA for the CDR3 is TGTGCCAGCCGGACGTATAGCAATCAGCCCCAGCATTTT. This translates into CASRTYSNQPQHF.

This clonotype was detected once. The chain joins TRBV29-1 to TRBJ2-3; 12 nucleotides match TRBD2. This CDR3 has 16 amino acids. V dropped 4 bases and J dropped 1; count of bases not matched to a gene: 6. Per the germline V gene, CDR1 is SQVTM and CDR2 is ANQGSEA. The DNA of the CDR3 is TGCAGCGTTGGCGAGTGGACTAGCGGGGGCACAGATACGCAGTATTTT. Amino acid sequence: CSVGEWTSGGTDTQYF.

The CDR3 loop reads CASRPGGDTQYF. The CDR3 DNA follows: TGTGCCAGCAGGCCCGGCGGGGATACGCAGTATTTT. This sequence joins TRBV6-2 or TRBV6-3 and TRBJ2-3; the D gene is possibly TRBD2 (5 bases). CDR3 size: 12 residues. The germline gives CDR1 MNHEY, CDR2 SVGEGT. V was pared by 6 bases and J by 6 bases, with 10 bases between.

There are many counts of this clonotype. The chain uses TRBV12-3 or TRBV12-4 and TRBJ2-3, with 11 bases that match TRBD2. Trimming at V came to 2 bases and at J to 4 bases, leaving 5 bases not matched to a gene. The CDR3 sequence is 16 residues long. The CDR3 DNA sequence: TGTGCCAGCAGTTTAATTGGTAGCGGGGGGGCAGATACGCAGTATTTT. Its translation is CASSLIGSGGADTQYF.

This chain connects TRBV4-1 to TRBJ2-7; no firm D call. Germline lookup yields CDR1 MGHRA and CDR2 YSYEKL. This CDR3 has 15 residues. V shed 0 bases and J shed 4 bases, with 13 bases lying between them. The DNA for the CDR3 is TGCGCCAGCAGCCAAGAGGCGAGGACGGCGTACGAGCAGTACGTC. Its protein is CASSQEARTAYEQYV.

This clonotype was recorded a few times. The chain links TRBV28 to TRBJ2-7; 9 positions agree with TRBD1. This CDR3 region has 14 residues. Losses at the gene ends were 6 bases for V and 5 bases for J; bases not matched to a gene: 8. CDR1 MDHEN and CDR2 SYDVKM come from the germline V gene. The CDR3 is CASRRDRESHEQYV. CDR3 DNA sequence: TGTGCCAGCAGGAGGGACAGGGAAAGCCACGAGCAGTACGTC.

The table lists this clonotype with a few counts. The rearrangement links TRBV12-3 or TRBV12-4 to TRBJ2-7; D call uncertain. V dropped 3 bases and J dropped 2 bases, with 8 bases sitting between them. The CDR3 totals 13 residues. CDR3 DNA: TGTGCCAGCAGTTTGGGTCGGCCCTACGAGCAGTACGTC. This sequence encodes CASSLGRPYEQYV.

This clonotype has a handful of counts. The chain recombines TRBV5-1 with TRBJ1-2; possibly TRBD1 for D (5 bases). Germline V lookup: CDR1 SGHRS, CDR2 YFSETQ. The CDR3 extends over 15 amino acids. V lost 0 bases and J 4 bases, leaving 13 bases between the germline ends. The CDR3, as DNA: TGCGCCAGCAGCTTGGGCAGGGTATCTCCCTATGGCTACACCTTC. Amino acid sequence: CASSLGRVSPYGYTF.

V usage is TRBV18 and J usage is TRBJ1-2, with 8 bases identical to TRBD1. Germline CDR1 and CDR2: KGHSH and LQKENI. This CDR3 contains 14 residues. With V trimmed by 6 bases and J by 1 base, 4 bases remained unmatched. The CDR3 coding sequence is TGTGCCAGCTCTGACAGGGGCGTTAACTATGGCTACACCTTC. Translating gives CASSDRGVNYGYTF. The variable domain in full, with the rest retrieved from reference TRBV18 and TRBJ1-2, is NAGVMQNPRHLVRRRGQEARLRCSPMKGHSHVYWYRQLPEEGLKFMVYLQKENIIDESGMPKERFSAEFPKEGPSILRIQQVVRGDSAAYFCASSDRGVNYGYTFGSGTRLTVV.

In its sample, this clonotype was seen a few times. V usage is TRBV20-1 and J usage is TRBJ2-3; 8 nucleotides match TRBD1. Looked up from germline, CDR1 is DFQATT and CDR2 is SNEGSKA (reference sequence). The CDR3 is 12 residues long. V gave up 5 bases and J gave up 3 bases; unmatched junction bases: 1. The CDR3 here is CSAGDRTDTQYF. DNA for the CDR3: TGCAGTGCTGGGGACAGGACAGATACGCAGTATTTT.

CDR3 loop: CASSQEPWGNEQFF. CDR3 DNA: TGCGCCAGCAGCCAAGAACCTTGGGGCAATGAGCAGTTCTTC. This chain joins TRBV4-3 and TRBJ2-1; D remains unclear. This CDR3 has 14 amino acids. V gave up 0 bases and J gave up 6 bases, with 9 bases separating them. Germline V lookup: CDR1 LGHNA, CDR2 YSLEER.

The chain joins TRBV6-6 to TRBJ2-7, with D uncertain. Germline V gene data show CDR1 as MNHNY and CDR2 as SVGAGI (reference sequence). The CDR3 contains 13 residues. V dropped 5 bases and J dropped 4 bases, with 12 bases sitting between them. CDR3 nucleotide sequence: TGTGCCAGCAGTCACAGAATTCTATACGAGCAGTACTTC. Its translation is CASSHRILYEQYF.

V usage is TRBV3-1 and J usage is TRBJ1-4; D unclear. The CDR3 extends over 15 amino acids. Trimming cost V 1 base and J 0 bases, with 6 bases left between them. Germline V lookup: CDR1 LGHDT, CDR2 YNNKEL (reference sequence). CDR3 DNA sequence: TGTGCCAGCAGCCAAGTAACAGCAACTAATGAAAAACTGTTTTTT. It codes for CASSQVTATNEKLFF.